This T cell receptor (beta chain) was observed in a study of control samples from healthy donors and cancer patients. The CDR3 covers 13 residues. V was pared by 5 bases and J by 7 bases, with 14 bases between. Germline loops: CDR1 LNHDA, CDR2 SQIVND (reference sequence). TCRdb's copy holds only in-frame clones and misses some; the assay was immunoSEQ multiplex PCR. The sample has 140,000 or so clones, around 92% seen once. Sequencing used blood. The clonotype was recovered from a man aged 25 to 45 in good health. J is TRBJ1-1 and V is TRBV19; D gene ambiguous. The CDR3 region has the DNA TGTGCCAGTAGTCTTTCGGGAGTCCTTGAAGCTTTCTTT. Translated, it gives CASSLSGVLEAFF.